What follows are 24 T cell receptor beta chains derived from one specimen sequenced in a study of T cells in localized non-small cell lung cancer. Sequenced by immunoSEQ multiplex PCR; TCRdb stores in-frame clones only, minus some. Counted here are roughly 30,000 clones, approximately 90% occurring once; the ten biggest clones make up roughly 27%. The sequences come from peripheral blood, collected before any cancer treatment. Source of these receptors: a female donor over 55 with stage I lung adenocarcinoma.

The chain links TRBV30 to TRBJ1-2; no clear D. Germline-derived CDR1 and CDR2 are GTSNPN and SVGIG (reference sequence). This CDR3 has 10 residues. Deletions cut 5 bases from V and 8 bases from J, with 9 bases between. CDR3 bases: TGTGCCTGGGGAAACGGGGGCTACACCTTC. This codes for CAWGNGGYTF.

The chain uses TRBV11-2 and TRBJ2-5; TRBD2 matches 10 bases. The junction had 10 bases not matched to a gene; V was cut back by 2 bases and J by 4 bases. This CDR3 is built from 17 residues. Germline V lookup: CDR1 SGHAT, CDR2 FQNNGV. CDR3 loop: CASSLITASGSGETQYF. Here the CDR3 DNA reads TGTGCCAGCAGCTTAATCACAGCTAGCGGGAGCGGAGAGACCCAGTACTTC.

Here the CDR3 DNA reads TGTGCCAGCAGCCCCGACAGGGGGCGCGCTTCTACGCAGTATTTT. This sequence encodes CASSPDRGRASTQYF. This chain links TRBV7-2 with TRBJ2-3, with 10 bases aligning to TRBD1. The CDR3 has 15 amino acids. Germline CDR1 reads SGHTA; CDR2 reads FQGNSA. V was clipped by 5 bases and J by 8 bases; unmatched bases: 10.

The rearrangement uses TRBV4-2 and TRBJ2-1; 7 nucleotides agree with TRBD2. CDR1 is LGHNA and CDR2 is YNFKEQ in the germline V gene. V shed 3 bases, J shed 4 bases, and the junction held 9 bases outside the gene matches. The CDR3 contains 16 residues. The CDR3 reads CASSQAGTTGYNEQFF. CDR3 sequence (DNA): TGTGCCAGCAGCCAGGCCGGGACTACAGGATACAATGAGCAGTTCTTC.

The chain joins TRBV6-6 to TRBJ2-2; 7 bases are shared with TRBD1. Looked up from germline, CDR1 is MNHNY and CDR2 is SVGAGI (reference sequence). The ends lost 5 bases at V and 7 bases at J; junction bases unmatched: 7. The CDR3 is made up of 14 amino acids. The CDR3 loop is CASSRDSEVGELFF. DNA of the CDR3: TGTGCCAGCAGTAGGGACAGTGAAGTCGGGGAGCTGTTTTTT.

This clone came up once. CDR3 in DNA: TGTGCCAGCAGTGTCAGTCGGACAGGTCCTCCTTTCTTT. The encoded protein is CASSVSRTGPPFF. The chain combines TRBV6-4 with TRBJ1-1; the match to TRBD1 covers 7 bases. The V segment lost 4 bases and the J segment 12 bases; nucleotides outside the gene matches: 11. Germline V gene sequence: CDR1 MRHNA, CDR2 SNTAGT. The CDR3 spans 13 residues.

The rearrangement uses TRBV19 and TRBJ1-1, with a weak D call TRBD1 (5 bases). V lost 6 bases and J 1 base, leaving 21 bases between the germline ends. The germline V gene encodes CDR1 LNHDA and CDR2 SQIVND (reference sequence). The CDR3 length is 17 residues. As DNA, the CDR3 is TGTGCCAGTAGACCCGGACGGGGCCGATGGCCGAACACTGAAGCTTTCTTT. Its translation: CASRPGRGRWPNTEAFF.

The chain is built from TRBV15 and TRBJ2-5; the match to TRBD2 covers 9 bases. The V gene end was trimmed by 1 base and the J gene end by 1 base; junction bases not matched to a gene: 7. The CDR3 covers 17 residues. Germline CDR1 reads LNHNV; CDR2 reads YYDKDF (reference sequence). CDR3 coding DNA: TGTGCCACCAGCAGAGGGGCTAGCGGGACACCCCAAGAGACCCAGTACTTC. This encodes CATSRGASGTPQETQYF.

This chain connects TRBV6-6 to TRBJ2-2; the match to TRBD1 covers 10 bases. The germline V gene encodes CDR1 MNHNY and CDR2 SVGAGI (reference sequence). CDR3 length: 15 residues. V lost 7 bases and J lost 5; bases outside the gene matches: 7. The CDR3 protein is CASTPGQGRTGELFF. DNA for the CDR3: TGTGCCAGCACCCCGGGACAGGGGAGAACCGGGGAGCTGTTTTTT.

This clone was picked up one time. V usage is TRBV2 and J usage is TRBJ2-1, with D uncertain. Germline CDR1 SNHLY, CDR2 FYNNEI. Trimming removed 6 bases from V and 2 bases from J, with 8 bases in between. The CDR3 is 13 residues long. The CDR3 nucleotides read TGTGCCAGCAGGCTGAACGCCTACAATGAGCAGTTCTTC. It is translated as CASRLNAYNEQFF. The full variable domain, rest sourced from reference TRBV2 and TRBJ2-1, is EPEVTQTPSHQVTQMGQEVILRCVPISNHLYFYWYRQILGQKVEFLVSFYNNEISEKSEIFDDQFSVERPDGSNFTLKIRSTKLEDSAMYFCASRLNAYNEQFFGPGTRLTVL.

The genes are TRBV20-1 and TRBJ2-7; D uncertain. Germline-derived CDR1 and CDR2 are DFQATT and SNEGSKA (reference sequence). V lost 5 bases, J lost 6 bases, and 11 bases lay in between. The CDR3 loop spans 11 amino acids. The CDR3 DNA is TGCAGTGCTGAGCCCGGGTTCGAGCAGTACTTC. Its translation: CSAEPGFEQYF.

The chain recombines TRBV6-1 with TRBJ1-2; 7 bases line up with TRBD1. This CDR3 has 14 amino acids. V lost 8 bases and J lost 0; bases outside the gene matches: 6. Germline V gene data show CDR1 as MNHNS and CDR2 as SASEGT. In DNA form, the CDR3 reads TGTGCCAGCGCGACAGGGCGACCTAACTATGGCTACACCTTC. Amino acid sequence: CASATGRPNYGYTF.

The chain has TRBV4-2 and TRBJ1-5; possibly TRBD1 for D (6 bases). The length of the CDR3 is 16 residues. The V end was cut by 0 bases, the J end by 7 bases, with 16 bases between. From germline, CDR1 is LGHNA and CDR2 YNFKEQ. The CDR3 here is CASSQDGWAGEQPQHF. The CDR3 DNA reads as TGTGCCAGCAGCCAAGACGGCTGGGCAGGGGAACAGCCCCAGCATTTT.

In DNA form, the CDR3 reads TGTGCCAGCAGCTTTAACGGACTAGGTTACGAGCAGTACTTC. Its protein is CASSFNGLGYEQYF. V gene TRBV7-9 combines with J gene TRBJ2-7; 7 nucleotides align to TRBD2. This CDR3 has 14 residues. Germline V gene data show CDR1 as SEHNR and CDR2 as FQNEAQ (reference sequence). V was clipped by 3 bases and J by 4 bases; unmatched bases: 6.

This clone was seen just once. The chain is built from TRBV19 and TRBJ1-2; no clear D gene. Per germline, CDR1 LNHDA and CDR2 SQIVND (reference sequence). There are 16 residues in the CDR3. V was cut by 7 bases and J by 8 bases, with 26 bases left in between. CDR3 DNA: TGTGCCAGTACCCCCACTGGGCGGGTCCAAGCCCAGGGCTACACCTTC. Protein product: CASTPTGRVQAQGYTF.

The chain joins TRBV5-7 to TRBJ2-3, with 12 positions matching TRBD2. TRBV5-7 is placed among ORFs of uncertain function. Trimming took 4 bases from V and 5 from J; bases not matched to a gene: 11. The CDR3 consists of 17 residues. The CDR3 reads CASSPRLAGVSIDTQYF. The CDR3 coding sequence is TGTGCCAGCAGCCCCAGACTAGCGGGAGTTTCAATAGATACGCAGTATTTT.

The chain carries TRBV15 and TRBJ1-5; possibly TRBD1 for D (5 bases). The germline V and J ends were trimmed by 1 base and 6 bases, with 25 bases remaining between them. The CDR3 totals 19 residues. Looked up from germline, CDR1 is LNHNV and CDR2 is YYDKDF (reference sequence). The CDR3 DNA follows: TGTGCCACCAGCAGAGGACCGTCGGACATCCCTCTCCCCGCTCAGCCCCAGCATTTT. As protein: CATSRGPSDIPLPAQPQHF.

V usage is TRBV2 and J usage is TRBJ2-4; 9 bases are a match to TRBD2. The CDR3 extends over 17 amino acids. After removal of 2 bases from V and 4 bases from J, the junction contained 9 bases not matched to a gene. The germline gives CDR1 SNHLY, CDR2 FYNNEI. In nucleotides, the CDR3 is TGTGCCAGCAGTGAAAGGGTAGCGGGGGCGTCAAAAAACATTCAGTACTTC. Translating it yields CASSERVAGASKNIQYF.

The CDR3 spells CASSLGASTAFF. DNA of the CDR3: TGTGCCAGCAGCTTAGGGGCTAGCACAGCTTTCTTT. This chain uses TRBV11-2 with TRBJ1-1; D remains unclear. The germline V gene encodes CDR1 SGHAT and CDR2 FQNNGV. V lost 1 base and J 10 bases, leaving 10 bases between the germline ends. CDR3 size: 12 residues. Drawing the rest from reference TRBV11-2 and TRBJ1-1, the complete variable domain is EAGVAQSPRYKIIEKRQSVAFWCNPISGHATLYWYQQILGQGPKLLIQFQNNGVVDDSQLPKDRFSAERLKGVDSTLKIQPAKLEDSAVYLCASSLGASTAFFGQGTRLTVV.

The chain joins TRBV11-2 to TRBJ2-5; a possible D gene is TRBD2 (6 bases). Trimming took 5 bases from V and 2 from J, leaving 12 bases between them. Germline assignment: CDR1 SGHAT and CDR2 FQNNGV. The CDR3 runs to 14 residues. CDR3 bases: TGTGCCAGCAGCGTTCTTGGGGGGCAAGAGACCCAGTACTTC. Translation gives CASSVLGGQETQYF. Drawing the rest from reference TRBV11-2 and TRBJ2-5, the complete variable domain is EAGVAQSPRYKIIEKRQSVAFWCNPISGHATLYWYQQILGQGPKLLIQFQNNGVVDDSQLPKDRFSAERLKGVDSTLKIQPAKLEDSAVYLCASSVLGGQETQYFGPGTRLLVL.

V and J are TRBV6-4 and TRBJ2-3; D may be TRBD2 (6 bases). V lost 5 bases to trimming and J lost 2 bases, with 11 bases between them. The germline V gene has CDR1 MRHNA and CDR2 SNTAGT. The CDR3 contains 14 residues. Here the CDR3 reads CASSSGLTTDTQYF. The CDR3, as DNA: TGTGCCAGCAGTTCGGGACTCACCACAGATACGCAGTATTTT.

V usage is TRBV7-2 and J usage is TRBJ2-1, with 7 positions matching TRBD1. This CDR3 is built from 15 residues. After removal of 4 bases from V and 4 bases from J, the junction contained 7 bases not matched to a gene. The germline V gene has CDR1 SGHTA and CDR2 FQGNSA. The CDR3 coding sequence is TGTGCCAGCAGCTCCGGGACAGTACAGTACAATGAGCAGTTCTTC. This codes for CASSSGTVQYNEQFF. The full variable domain, rest sourced from reference TRBV7-2 and TRBJ2-1, is GAGVSQSPSNKVTEKGKDVELRCDPISGHTALYWYRQSLGQGLEFLIYFQGNSAPDKSGLPSDRFSAERTGGSVSTLTIQRTQQEDSAVYLCASSSGTVQYNEQFFGPGTRLTVL.

This chain joins TRBV7-2 and TRBJ2-7, with 7 bases aligning to TRBD1. The germline CDR1 and CDR2 sequences are SGHTA and FQGNSA. V trimming: 6 bases; J trimming: 4 bases; junction bases outside the gene matches: 9. This CDR3 comprises 14 residues. In DNA form, the CDR3 reads TGTGCCAGCAGTGTCGGTGGGGACAGATACGAGCAGTACTTC. This encodes CASSVGGDRYEQYF.

V and J are TRBV28 and TRBJ1-1; D call uncertain. The CDR3 is 14 residues long. Trimming removed 5 bases from V and 6 bases from J, with 16 bases in between. CDR1 MDHEN and CDR2 SYDVKM come from the germline V gene. The CDR3 sequence is CASSPHQTTAEAFF. The CDR3 region has the DNA TGTGCCAGCAGTCCCCACCAGACAACGGCTGAAGCTTTCTTT. Drawing the rest from reference TRBV28 and TRBJ1-1, the complete variable domain is DVKVTQSSRYLVKRTGEKVFLECVQDMDHENMFWYRQDPGLGLRLIYFSYDVKMKEKGDIPEGYSVSREKKERFSLILESASTNQTSMYLCASSPHQTTAEAFFGQGTRLTVV.